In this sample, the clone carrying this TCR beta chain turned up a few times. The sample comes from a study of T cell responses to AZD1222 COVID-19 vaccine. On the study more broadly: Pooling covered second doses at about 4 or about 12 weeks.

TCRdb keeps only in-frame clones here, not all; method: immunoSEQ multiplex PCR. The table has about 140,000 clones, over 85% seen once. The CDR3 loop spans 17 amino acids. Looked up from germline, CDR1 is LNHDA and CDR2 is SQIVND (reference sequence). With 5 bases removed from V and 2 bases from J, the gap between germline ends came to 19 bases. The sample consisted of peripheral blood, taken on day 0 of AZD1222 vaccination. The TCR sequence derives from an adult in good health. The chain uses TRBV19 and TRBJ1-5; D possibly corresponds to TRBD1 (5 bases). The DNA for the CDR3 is TGTGCCAGTAGTCCCTCCGGGACGTCGGGGGGCAATCAGCCCCAGCATTTT. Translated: CASSPSGTSGGNQPQHF.